This T cell receptor (beta chain) was observed in a study of blood T cell repertoires in COVID-19. Original methodology: From reference gene primer amplification, estimates of nucleated cell counts were derived. The data were produced by immunoSEQ multiplex PCR, yet TCRdb's version contains in-frame clones alone and is incomplete. V and J calls and clone size are as listed in that table; D and trimming were resolved from the DNA. The sample contains 240,000 or so clones, roughly 88% of which appear only once. The source material was PBMCs or T cells enriched from blood (not recorded which). The clonotype originates from a woman between 45 and 65 years old who had recovered from COVID-19.

The CDR3 DNA sequence: TGCGCCAGCAGCTTGGTAGGGACAGGGGTGGACCAAGAGACCCAGTACTTC. Translated: CASSLVGTGVDQETQYF. V is TRBV5-1 and J is TRBJ2-5, with 10 nucleotides matching TRBD1. The CDR3 extends over 17 amino acids. The V gene's germline CDR1 is SGHRS and CDR2 YFSETQ. V was pared by 0 bases and J by 0 bases, with 5 bases of the junction left unmatched. The full variable domain, rest sourced from reference TRBV5-1 and TRBJ2-5, is KAGVTQTPRYLIKTRGQQVTLSCSPISGHRSVSWYQQTPGQGLQFLFEYFSETQRNKGNFPGRFSGRQFSNSRSEMNVSTLELGDSALYLCASSLVGTGVDQETQYFGPGTRLLVL.